This is a list of T cell receptor beta chains from one sample in a study of T-cell memory formation after mild COVID-19. TCRdb called the 5' RACE reads again in MiXCR, with one record for every CDR3 protein. The top ten hold over 20% of the sample, which has roughly 310,000 distinct CDR3 sequences, more than 15% seen once. The sequencing sample was made of PBMCs or a T cell subset sorted from them (not recorded which). The source is a man younger than 35 who had mild COVID-19 (a few samples of this study predate the infection). Cell type and time point are not known. Each CDR3 is given without its conserved first and last residue.

CDR3 protein: ASSLWGSTEAF; J gene: TRBJ1-1; CDR3 length: 11; V gene: TRBV5-4
CDR3 protein: ASRPGQGAGYGYT; J gene: TRBJ1-2; CDR3 length: 13; V gene: TRBV9
CDR3 protein: ASSLITGSNIQY; J gene: TRBJ2-4; CDR3 length: 12; V gene: TRBV10-1
CDR3 protein: SVGFEGALYEQY; J gene: TRBJ2-7; CDR3 length: 12; V gene: TRBV29-1
CDR3 protein: ASSLVQGGSYNEQF; J gene: TRBJ2-1; CDR3 length: 14; V gene: TRBV12-3/TRBV12-4
CDR3 protein: ASSQDPAGGAENEQF; J gene: TRBJ2-1; CDR3 length: 15; V gene: TRBV4-1
CDR3 protein: ASSTGHNQPQH; J gene: TRBJ1-5; CDR3 length: 11; V gene: TRBV7-2
CDR3 protein: ASTASGAQETQY; J gene: TRBJ2-5; CDR3 length: 12; V gene: TRBV6-1
CDR3 protein: SAYPATNQPQH; J gene: TRBJ1-5; CDR3 length: 11; V gene: TRBV20-1
CDR3 protein: ASSQEHSNYGYT; J gene: TRBJ1-2; CDR3 length: 12; V gene: TRBV4-1
CDR3 protein: ASSLNPPRPFAF; J gene: TRBJ1-1; CDR3 length: 12; V gene: TRBV5-5
CDR3 protein: ASSLVAVADTQY; J gene: TRBJ2-3; CDR3 length: 12; V gene: TRBV7-9
CDR3 protein: ASSFRGTGGNIQY; J gene: TRBJ2-4; CDR3 length: 13; V gene: TRBV27
CDR3 protein: SARYRELIAGANVLT; J gene: TRBJ2-6; CDR3 length: 15; V gene: TRBV20-1
CDR3 protein: ASRTGAGEETQY; J gene: TRBJ2-5; CDR3 length: 12; V gene: TRBV5-1
CDR3 protein: ASSWSSGGAGDTQY; J gene: TRBJ2-3; CDR3 length: 14; V gene: TRBV12-3/TRBV12-4
CDR3 protein: ASSLMGDTQY; J gene: TRBJ2-3; CDR3 length: 10; V gene: TRBV7-9
CDR3 protein: AWSATGGTDTQY; J gene: TRBJ2-3; CDR3 length: 12; V gene: TRBV30
CDR3 protein: ASSSYRGGKLF; J gene: TRBJ1-4; CDR3 length: 11; V gene: TRBV3-1
CDR3 protein: ASSQPGTYEQY; J gene: TRBJ2-7; CDR3 length: 11; V gene: TRBV13
CDR3 protein: ASSQGGGHYTQY; J gene: TRBJ2-3; CDR3 length: 12; V gene: TRBV4-3
CDR3 protein: ASSHPVVAAYNEQF; J gene: TRBJ2-1; CDR3 length: 14; V gene: TRBV4-1
CDR3 protein: ASSKWDRGNNEQF; J gene: TRBJ2-1; CDR3 length: 13; V gene: TRBV6-2/TRBV6-3
CDR3 protein: SARGGVNQPQH; J gene: TRBJ1-5; CDR3 length: 11; V gene: TRBV20-1
CDR3 protein: ASRWTSESYNEQF; J gene: TRBJ2-1; CDR3 length: 13; V gene: TRBV5-1
CDR3 protein: SARDLRGRQETQY; J gene: TRBJ2-5; CDR3 length: 13; V gene: TRBV20-1
CDR3 protein: ASKLWGDSGNTIY; J gene: TRBJ1-3; CDR3 length: 13; V gene: TRBV6-5
CDR3 protein: ASSHGRDTEAF; J gene: TRBJ1-1; CDR3 length: 11; V gene: TRBV7-2
CDR3 protein: ASSRVGGLANTEAF; J gene: TRBJ1-1; CDR3 length: 14; V gene: TRBV7-9
CDR3 protein: ASRTGRRSLQETQY; J gene: TRBJ2-5; CDR3 length: 14; V gene: TRBV2
CDR3 protein: AISSQGETQY; J gene: TRBJ2-5; CDR3 length: 10; V gene: TRBV10-3
CDR3 protein: ASSQEGGGLEETQY; J gene: TRBJ2-5; CDR3 length: 14; V gene: TRBV4-1
CDR3 protein: ASKGDSHNSPLH; J gene: TRBJ1-6; CDR3 length: 12; V gene: TRBV2
CDR3 protein: SLDPGLARSNEQF; J gene: TRBJ2-1; CDR3 length: 13; V gene: TRBV20-1
CDR3 protein: ASSYRAASSGANVLT; J gene: TRBJ2-6; CDR3 length: 15; V gene: TRBV6-5
CDR3 protein: ASSAQGWGEKLF; J gene: TRBJ1-4; CDR3 length: 12; V gene: TRBV7-8
CDR3 protein: ASRPPASGTDTQY; J gene: TRBJ2-3; CDR3 length: 13; V gene: TRBV5-1
CDR3 protein: AWGTELRVD; J gene: TRBJ2-7; CDR3 length: 9; V gene: TRBV30
CDR3 protein: ASSLRGVVGSPLH; J gene: TRBJ1-6; CDR3 length: 13; V gene: TRBV6-5
CDR3 protein: SVARGQTDTQY; J gene: TRBJ2-3; CDR3 length: 11; V gene: TRBV29-1
CDR3 protein: SVDSTSYQETQY; J gene: TRBJ2-5; CDR3 length: 12; V gene: TRBV29-1
CDR3 protein: SARDSGTEQF; J gene: TRBJ2-1; CDR3 length: 10; V gene: TRBV20-1
CDR3 protein: SASPGVGGQETQY; J gene: TRBJ2-5; CDR3 length: 13; V gene: TRBV20-1
CDR3 protein: ASSRSYEQY; J gene: TRBJ2-7; CDR3 length: 9; V gene: TRBV6-6
CDR3 protein: SVIKSGTGGVDTQY; J gene: TRBJ2-3; CDR3 length: 14; V gene: TRBV29-1
CDR3 protein: ASSGGPSSYNEQF; J gene: TRBJ2-1; CDR3 length: 13; V gene: TRBV6-2/TRBV6-3
CDR3 protein: ASSFRGLAKNIQY; J gene: TRBJ2-4; CDR3 length: 13; V gene: TRBV6-2/TRBV6-3
CDR3 protein: ASSYGGRTYEQY; J gene: TRBJ2-7; CDR3 length: 12; V gene: TRBV6-5
CDR3 protein: AISESGAGGLAGANVLT; J gene: TRBJ2-6; CDR3 length: 17; V gene: TRBV10-3
CDR3 protein: ASSEWVAGDQETQY; J gene: TRBJ2-5; CDR3 length: 14; V gene: TRBV25-1
CDR3 protein: ASTQGLSEQF; J gene: TRBJ2-1; CDR3 length: 10; V gene: TRBV25-1
CDR3 protein: SASGQGNYGYT; J gene: TRBJ1-2; CDR3 length: 11; V gene: TRBV20-1
CDR3 protein: ASSPRGGAETGELF; J gene: TRBJ2-2; CDR3 length: 14; V gene: TRBV18
CDR3 protein: ASSRRTGEAGTQY; J gene: TRBJ2-5; CDR3 length: 13; V gene: TRBV6-5
CDR3 protein: ASSYSRAGGRDEQY; J gene: TRBJ2-7; CDR3 length: 14; V gene: TRBV6-5